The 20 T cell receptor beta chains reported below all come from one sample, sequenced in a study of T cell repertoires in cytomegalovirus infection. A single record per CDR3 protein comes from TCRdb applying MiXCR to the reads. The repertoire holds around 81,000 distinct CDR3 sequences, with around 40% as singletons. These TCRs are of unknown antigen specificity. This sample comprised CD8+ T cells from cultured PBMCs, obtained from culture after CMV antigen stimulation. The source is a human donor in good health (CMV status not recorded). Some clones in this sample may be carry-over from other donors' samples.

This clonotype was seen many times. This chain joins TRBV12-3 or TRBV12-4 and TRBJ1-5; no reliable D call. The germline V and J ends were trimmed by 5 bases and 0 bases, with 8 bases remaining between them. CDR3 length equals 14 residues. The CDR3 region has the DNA TGTGCCAGCAGTCCAGGACCTAGCAATCAGCCCCAGCATTTT. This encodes CASSPGPSNQPQHF.

The CDR3 region is CASSPPRASSSYNEQFF. The CDR3 coding sequence is TGTGCCAGCAGCCCGCCCCGAGCTTCCAGCTCCTACAATGAGCAGTTCTTC. The chain recombines TRBV7-6 with TRBJ2-1; D is uncertain. The ends were cut back, 5 bases at V and 0 bases at J, with 17 bases in the middle. Germline assignment: CDR1 SGHVS and CDR2 FNYEAQ. The CDR3 length is 17 residues.

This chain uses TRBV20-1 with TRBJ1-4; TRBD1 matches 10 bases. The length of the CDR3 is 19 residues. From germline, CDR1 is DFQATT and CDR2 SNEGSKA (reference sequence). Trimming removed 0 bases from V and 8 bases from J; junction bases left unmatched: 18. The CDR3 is CSARDQTGGLAFEMEKLFF. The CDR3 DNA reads TGCAGTGCTAGAGATCAGACAGGGGGCCTGGCGTTTGAGATGGAAAAACTGTTTTTT.

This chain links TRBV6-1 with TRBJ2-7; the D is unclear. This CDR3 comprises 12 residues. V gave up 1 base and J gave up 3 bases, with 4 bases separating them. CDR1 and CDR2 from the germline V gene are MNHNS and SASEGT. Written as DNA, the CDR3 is TGTGCCAGCAGTGAAGGTGTCTACGAGCAGTACTTC. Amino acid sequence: CASSEGVYEQYF.

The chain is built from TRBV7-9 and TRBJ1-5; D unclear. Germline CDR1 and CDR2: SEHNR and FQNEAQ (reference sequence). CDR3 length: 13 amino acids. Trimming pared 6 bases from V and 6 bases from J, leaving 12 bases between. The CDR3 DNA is TGTGCCAGCAGTAACGGGGTGGGTCAGCCCCAGCATTTT. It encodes CASSNGVGQPQHF.

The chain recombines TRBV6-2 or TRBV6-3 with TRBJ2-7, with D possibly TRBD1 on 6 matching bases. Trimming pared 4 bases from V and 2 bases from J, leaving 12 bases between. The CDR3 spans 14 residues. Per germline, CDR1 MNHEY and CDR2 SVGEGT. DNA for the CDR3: TGTGCCAGCAGTTTGTGGGGGCCCACCTACGAGCAGTACTTC. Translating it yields CASSLWGPTYEQYF.

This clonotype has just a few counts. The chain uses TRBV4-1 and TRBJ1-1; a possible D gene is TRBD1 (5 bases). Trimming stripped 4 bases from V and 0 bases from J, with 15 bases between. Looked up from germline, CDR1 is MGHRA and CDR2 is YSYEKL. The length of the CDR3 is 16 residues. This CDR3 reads CASSPHLGGVNTEAFF. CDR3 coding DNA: TGCGCCAGCAGCCCACATCTTGGGGGTGTGAACACTGAAGCTTTCTTT.

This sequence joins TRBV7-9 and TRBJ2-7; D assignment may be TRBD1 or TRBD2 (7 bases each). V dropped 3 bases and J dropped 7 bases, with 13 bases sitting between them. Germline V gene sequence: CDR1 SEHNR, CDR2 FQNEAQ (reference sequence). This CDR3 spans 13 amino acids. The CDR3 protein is CASSFGTAGEQYF. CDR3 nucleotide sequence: TGTGCCAGCAGCTTCGGGACAGCGGGGGAGCAGTACTTC.

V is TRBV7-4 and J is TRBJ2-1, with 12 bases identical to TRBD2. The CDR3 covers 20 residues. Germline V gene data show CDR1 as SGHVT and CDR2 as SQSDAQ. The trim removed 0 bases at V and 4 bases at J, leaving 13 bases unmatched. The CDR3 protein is CASSLAVVTSGGPQYNEQFF. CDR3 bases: TGTGCCAGCAGCTTAGCGGTTGTAACTAGCGGGGGGCCGCAGTACAATGAGCAGTTCTTC.

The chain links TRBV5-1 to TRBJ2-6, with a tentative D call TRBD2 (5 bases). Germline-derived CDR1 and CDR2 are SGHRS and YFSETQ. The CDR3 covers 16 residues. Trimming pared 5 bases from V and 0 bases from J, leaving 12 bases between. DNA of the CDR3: TGCGCCAGCAGTGAGTCCGGAGGCTCTGGGGCCAACGTCCTGACTTTC. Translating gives CASSESGGSGANVLTF.

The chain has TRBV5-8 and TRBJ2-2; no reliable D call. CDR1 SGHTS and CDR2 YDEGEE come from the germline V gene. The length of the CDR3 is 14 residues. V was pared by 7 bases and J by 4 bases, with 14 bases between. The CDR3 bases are TGTGCCAGCCTCCCCTCGAGGACCACCGGGGAGCTGTTTTTT. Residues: CASLPSRTTGELFF.

This chain's CDR3 is CASSRGLREQYF. CDR3 sequence (DNA): TGTGCCAGCAGCAGGGGGCTCCGCGAGCAGTACTTC. The chain couples TRBV6-2 or TRBV6-3 to TRBJ2-7; 8 bases are shared with TRBD1. Trimming cost V 6 bases and J 6 bases; bases outside gene matches: 4. The CDR3 is made up of 12 amino acids. The germline CDR1 and CDR2 sequences are MNHEY and SVGEGT.

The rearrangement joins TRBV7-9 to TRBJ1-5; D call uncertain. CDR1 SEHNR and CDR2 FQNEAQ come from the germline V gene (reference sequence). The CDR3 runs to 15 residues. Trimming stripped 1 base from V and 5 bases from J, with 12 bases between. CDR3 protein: CASSLGYSQDQPQHF. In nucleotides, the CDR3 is TGTGCCAGCAGCTTAGGGTACAGCCAGGATCAGCCCCAGCATTTT.

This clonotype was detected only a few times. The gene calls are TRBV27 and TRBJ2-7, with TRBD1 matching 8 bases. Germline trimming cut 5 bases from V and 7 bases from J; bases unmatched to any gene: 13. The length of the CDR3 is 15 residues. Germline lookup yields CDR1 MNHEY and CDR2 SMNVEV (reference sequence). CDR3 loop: CASSPIDRGEGEQYF. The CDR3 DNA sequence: TGTGCCAGCAGTCCGATAGACAGGGGAGAAGGGGAGCAGTACTTC.

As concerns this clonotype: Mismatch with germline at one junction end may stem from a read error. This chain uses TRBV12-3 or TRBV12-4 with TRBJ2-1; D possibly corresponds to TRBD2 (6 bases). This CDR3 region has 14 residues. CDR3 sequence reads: CASSFGEADKEQFF. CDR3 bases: TGTGCCAGCAGTTTCGGGGAGGCCGACAAGGAGCAGTTCTTC.

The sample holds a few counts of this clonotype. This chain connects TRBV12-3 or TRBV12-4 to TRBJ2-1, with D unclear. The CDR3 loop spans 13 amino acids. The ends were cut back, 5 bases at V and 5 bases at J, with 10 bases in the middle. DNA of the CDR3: TGTGCCAGCAGTCCTGTCTTGGACAATGAGCAGTTCTTC. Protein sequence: CASSPVLDNEQFF.

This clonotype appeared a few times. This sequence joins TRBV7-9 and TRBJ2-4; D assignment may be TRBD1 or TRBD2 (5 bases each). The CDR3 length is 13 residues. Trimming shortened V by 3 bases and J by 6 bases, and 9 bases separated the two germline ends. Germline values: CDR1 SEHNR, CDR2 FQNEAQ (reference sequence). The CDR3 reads CASSLGDGNIQYF. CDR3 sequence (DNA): TGTGCCAGCAGCTTGGGGGACGGAAACATTCAGTACTTC.

CDR3 in DNA: TGTGCCAGCAGTTCTAGCGGGGGGGCCAAGAGTTCCTACAATGAGCAGTTCTTC. Its translation is CASSSSGGAKSSYNEQFF. V usage is TRBV12-3 or TRBV12-4 and J usage is TRBJ2-1, with 12 bases aligning to TRBD2. There are 18 residues in the CDR3. V lost 4 bases, J lost 1 base, and 8 bases stayed unmatched.

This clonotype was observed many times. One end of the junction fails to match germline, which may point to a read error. In DNA, the CDR3 is TGTGCCAGCAGTTACTCGAGCGGGACAGGGGACAGCATAGATACGCAGTATTTT. This encodes CASSYSSGTGDSIDTQYF. V gene TRBV6-5 combines with J gene TRBJ2-3; 10 bases fit TRBD1. The CDR3 consists of 18 residues. Germline CDR1 reads MNHEY; CDR2 reads SVGAGI.

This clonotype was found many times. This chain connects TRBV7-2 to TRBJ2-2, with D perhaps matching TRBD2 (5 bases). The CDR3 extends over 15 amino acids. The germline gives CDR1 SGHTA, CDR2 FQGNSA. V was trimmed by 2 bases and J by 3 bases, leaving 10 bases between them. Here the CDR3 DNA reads TGTGCCAGCAGCTTACATGGACTCCACACCGGGGAGCTGTTTTTT. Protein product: CASSLHGLHTGELFF.